The clone carrying this T cell receptor beta chain was observed a handful of times. Its antigen is currently unknown. CDR1 is SQVTM and CDR2 is ANQGSEA in the germline V gene. V was shortened by 1 base and J by 3 bases, with 13 bases between the two germline ends. CDR3 length equals 14 residues. The PCR made use of 60 Vbeta and 13 Jbeta primers. Repertoires were generated with immunoSEQ multiplex PCR, while TCRdb's copy carries only in-frame clones and drops some. The sample gives around 100,000 clones, about 61% of which show up once; about 8% is in the top ten. The sample originates from a study of cytomegalovirus exposure and HLA in healthy donors. Study-level background: In an earlier analysis, almost 120 million unique TCR beta sequences were found from some 170 million T cells. Study-level results: There was a cluster of highly shared sequence variants that was likely a sequencing artifact.

This TCR was recovered from a man aged 18 to 35 in good health and CMV-seropositive. V gene TRBV29-1 combines with J gene TRBJ2-7; tentatively, D is TRBD1 (6 bases). The specimen was PBMCs. CDR3: CSVEGPEQGYEQYF. CDR3 coding DNA: TGCAGCGTTGAAGGCCCGGAACAGGGCTACGAGCAGTACTTC.